The 23 T cell receptor beta chains reported below all come from one sample, sequenced in a study of CD8 T cells in ankylosing spondylitis. TCRdb re-called the 5' RACE reads through MiXCR, storing one row per CDR3 protein. The sample lists about 42,000 distinct CDR3 sequences, over 3.5% seen once, with approximately 4% in the top ten. Sequencing used blood, either unsorted or a sorted T cell fraction (not recorded which). These receptors were taken from a female donor with ankylosing spondylitis or in good health (not recorded which).

This clonotype was counted many times. The CDR3, as DNA: TGTGCCAGCAGCGCAGGGATTAGCTCCTACGAGCAGTACTTC. It codes for CASSAGISSYEQYF. V and J are TRBV9 and TRBJ2-7; D is perhaps TRBD1 (5 bases). This CDR3 region has 14 residues. Between the trimmed V and J ends, which lost 3 bases and 0 bases, there was a span of 10 bases. Germline V gives CDR1 SGDLS, CDR2 YYNGEE.

This clonotype has only a few counts. V and J are TRBV9 and TRBJ1-1; the match to TRBD1 covers 8 bases. The V gene end was trimmed by 0 bases and the J gene end by 9 bases; junction bases not matched to a gene: 10. This CDR3 has 15 residues. Germline V gene lookup returns CDR1 SGDLS and CDR2 YYNGEE. The CDR3 sequence: CASSVGLGGRGQAFF. Here the CDR3 DNA reads TGTGCCAGCAGCGTAGGTCTCGGCGGCAGGGGGCAAGCTTTCTTT.

This clonotype was seen at least ten times. This chain joins TRBV9 and TRBJ2-5; D is uncertain. The CDR3 is made up of 14 amino acids. CDR1 is SGDLS, CDR2 YYNGEE, per germline. Trimming cost V 0 bases and J 2 bases, with 8 bases left between them. The DNA of the CDR3 is TGTGCCAGCAGCGTAGCCAGCTCACAAGAGACCCAGTACTTC. It specifies CASSVASSQETQYF.

There are many counts of this clonotype. The gene calls are TRBV9 and TRBJ2-7; TRBD2 might be the D (5 bases). The germline V gene encodes CDR1 SGDLS and CDR2 YYNGEE. V shed 0 bases and J shed 4 bases, with 11 bases lying between them. The CDR3 runs 14 residues. DNA of the CDR3: TGTGCCAGCAGCGTAGGCACTCCGGGGTACGAGCAGTACTTC. The encoded protein is CASSVGTPGYEQYF. Full variable domain (missing parts from reference TRBV9 and TRBJ2-7): DSGVTQTPKHLITATGQRVTLRCSPRSGDLSVYWYQQSLDQGLQFLIQYYNGEERAKGNILERFSAQQFPDLHSELNLSSLELGDSALYFCASSVGTPGYEQYFGPGTRLTVT.

In its sample, this clonotype was seen many times. The chain is built from TRBV9 and TRBJ2-1; 7 nucleotides match TRBD2. The V gene's germline CDR1 is SGDLS and CDR2 YYNGEE. The CDR3 consists of 14 residues. V shed 6 bases and J 2 bases; nucleotides not matched to a gene: 5. CDR3 sequence (DNA): TGTGCCAGCAAAAGCGGGGACCCCTACAATGAGCAGTTCTTC. Encoded protein: CASKSGDPYNEQFF.

This clonotype was seen many times. The chain combines TRBV9 with TRBJ2-1; possibly TRBD2 for D (6 bases). The V and J ends lost 3 bases and 6 bases respectively, with 16 bases between them. Germline V gene data show CDR1 as SGDLS and CDR2 as YYNGEE. This CDR3 has 15 amino acids. The DNA of the CDR3 is TGTGCCAGCAGCGGACGAGGTTCAGCGGGCAATGAGCAGTTCTTC. It translates to CASSGRGSAGNEQFF.

This clonotype was found a few times. The J gene is TRBJ1-1, the V gene TRBV9; maybe TRBD1 (5 bases). This CDR3 has 15 residues. V lost 3 bases and J 1 base, leaving 13 bases between the germline ends. CDR1 is SGDLS and CDR2 is YYNGEE in the germline V gene. This CDR3 reads CASSAYLQGNTEAFF. CDR3 DNA sequence: TGTGCCAGCAGCGCCTACCTTCAGGGGAACACTGAAGCTTTCTTT.

This clonotype was seen ten or more times. This chain connects TRBV9 to TRBJ2-2, with D possibly matching TRBD2 (7 bases). Trimming left V 3 bases short and J 5 bases short, with 11 bases between. The CDR3 totals 14 residues. CDR1 and CDR2 (germline): SGDLS, YYNGEE. The CDR3 sequence is CASSGGGGTGELFF. The CDR3 DNA follows: TGTGCCAGCAGCGGAGGGGGAGGGACCGGGGAGCTGTTTTTT.

This clonotype was observed at least ten times. The chain recombines TRBV9 with TRBJ1-2; D is possibly TRBD1 (6 bases). This CDR3 contains 16 residues. Germline V lookup: CDR1 SGDLS, CDR2 YYNGEE. V lost 0 bases and J 6 bases, leaving 18 bases between the germline ends. The CDR3 spells CASSVALSQGIHGYTF. DNA for the CDR3: TGTGCCAGCAGCGTAGCTCTTAGCCAGGGGATCCATGGCTACACCTTC.

In its sample, this clonotype was seen many times. The rearrangement joins TRBV9 to TRBJ2-7, with D possibly being TRBD1 (6 bases). Trimming removed 3 bases from V and 2 bases from J, with 12 bases in between. This CDR3 region has 14 residues. The germline V gene has CDR1 SGDLS and CDR2 YYNGEE. For the CDR3, the DNA is TGTGCCAGCAGCGCCACCGGGACACCCTACGAGCAGTACTTC. Its translation: CASSATGTPYEQYF.

The table lists this clonotype with many counts. The chain recombines TRBV9 with TRBJ2-5, with D perhaps matching TRBD1 (5 bases). This CDR3 spans 13 amino acids. Germline CDR1 reads SGDLS; CDR2 reads YYNGEE. V lost 1 base, J lost 5 bases, and 9 bases lay in between. Here the CDR3 DNA reads TGTGCCAGCAGCGTAAGTGCAGGGGAGACCCAGTACTTC. As protein: CASSVSAGETQYF.

This clonotype was detected a few times. This chain links TRBV9 with TRBJ2-3; 11 positions agree with TRBD1. This CDR3 spans 16 amino acids. V lost 4 bases to trimming and J lost 4 bases; unmatched junction nucleotides: 8. The germline V gene has CDR1 SGDLS and CDR2 YYNGEE. The CDR3 nucleotides are TGTGCCAGCAGCCTCCGGGACAGGGGGTCCCCAGATACGCAGTATTTT. Translation: CASSLRDRGSPDTQYF.

In this sample, this clonotype turned up many times. The gene calls are TRBV5-5 and TRBJ2-5; D is possibly TRBD2 (6 bases). Deletions cut 0 bases from V and 5 bases from J, with 17 bases between. The CDR3 contains 16 residues. Per germline, CDR1 SGHKS and CDR2 YYEKEE (reference sequence). CDR3 nucleotides: TGTGCCAGCAGCTTGGAAGGGGACTGGGGTTGGGAGACCCAGTACTTC. Its translation is CASSLEGDWGWETQYF. Full variable domain (missing parts from reference TRBV5-5 and TRBJ2-5): DAGVTQSPTHLIKTRGQQVTLRCSPISGHKSVSWYQQVLGQGPQFIFQYYEKEERGRGNFPDRFSARQFPNYSSELNVNALLLGDSALYLCASSLEGDWGWETQYFGPGTRLLVL.

There are many counts of this clonotype. This rearrangement joins TRBV9 to TRBJ2-3; TRBD2 might be the D (5 bases). Germline values: CDR1 SGDLS, CDR2 YYNGEE. CDR3 length: 14 amino acids. V was cut by 0 bases and J by 8 bases, with 13 bases left in between. The CDR3 region is CASSVGGAVGTQYF. CDR3 bases: TGTGCCAGCAGCGTAGGGGGAGCTGTGGGTACGCAGTATTTT. Complete variable domain (other parts from reference TRBV9 and TRBJ2-3): DSGVTQTPKHLITATGQRVTLRCSPRSGDLSVYWYQQSLDQGLQFLIQYYNGEERAKGNILERFSAQQFPDLHSELNLSSLELGDSALYFCASSVGGAVGTQYFGPGTRLTVL.

This clonotype was observed many times. The chain combines TRBV9 with TRBJ2-5, with 13 bases matching TRBD2. Trimming at V came to 4 bases and at J to 4 bases, leaving 10 bases not matched to a gene. There are 17 residues in the CDR3. The germline V gene encodes CDR1 SGDLS and CDR2 YYNGEE. Here the CDR3 DNA reads TGTGCCAGCAGCACGACTAGCGGGGGGTCGGTTGGAGAGACCCAGTACTTC. Translating gives CASSTTSGGSVGETQYF.

This clonotype was seen many times. The chain carries TRBV9 and TRBJ2-7; 7 bases line up with TRBD1. V shed 4 bases and J 0 bases; nucleotides not matched to a gene: 4. The CDR3 length is 14 residues. The germline CDR1 and CDR2 sequences are SGDLS and YYNGEE. Written as DNA, the CDR3 is TGTGCCAGCAGCCCTCGGGACAGCTCCTACGAGCAGTACTTC. It is translated as CASSPRDSSYEQYF.

This clonotype occurred many times. The chain uses TRBV9 and TRBJ1-6; tentative D call: TRBD1 (5 bases). The germline CDR1 and CDR2 sequences are SGDLS and YYNGEE. V was clipped by 0 bases and J by 10 bases, with 14 bases between them. The CDR3 is 15 amino acids. CDR3 protein: CASSVAQGNGSPLHF. CDR3 DNA sequence: TGTGCCAGCAGCGTAGCCCAGGGCAATGGGTCACCCCTCCACTTT.

By its share, this clonotype is medium-sized. This chain joins TRBV9 and TRBJ2-7, with TRBD1 matching 7 bases. With V trimmed by 3 bases and J by 2 bases, 2 bases remained unmatched. The CDR3 extends over 13 amino acids. Germline V lookup: CDR1 SGDLS, CDR2 YYNGEE. In DNA form, the CDR3 reads TGTGCCAGCAGCGCCGGGACAGCCTACGAGCAGTACTTC. This translates into CASSAGTAYEQYF.

This chain connects TRBV9 to TRBJ2-1, with 8 bases that match TRBD2. Per the germline V gene, CDR1 is SGDLS and CDR2 is YYNGEE. The CDR3 spans 15 residues. J was trimmed by 4 bases and V by 0 bases; bases with no gene match: 3. This CDR3 reads CASSVEASGYNEQFF. The CDR3 coding sequence is TGTGCCAGCAGCGTAGAAGCTAGCGGGTACAATGAGCAGTTCTTC.

The sample holds one count of this clonotype. The genes are TRBV9 and TRBJ1-3, with TRBD1 identical over 8 bases. CDR1 and CDR2 from the germline V gene are SGDLS and YYNGEE. The ends lost 8 bases at V and 0 bases at J; junction bases unmatched: 10. CDR3 length: 16 residues. CDR3 amino acids: CARSRQGLVSGNTIYF. CDR3 bases: TGTGCCAGAAGTCGACAGGGGCTCGTCTCTGGAAACACCATATATTTT. The complete variable domain, with remaining parts taken from reference TRBV9 and TRBJ1-3, reads DSGVTQTPKHLITATGQRVTLRCSPRSGDLSVYWYQQSLDQGLQFLIQYYNGEERAKGNILERFSAQQFPDLHSELNLSSLELGDSALYFCARSRQGLVSGNTIYFGEGSWLTVV.

This clonotype was seen repeatedly, ten times or more. This rearrangement joins TRBV9 to TRBJ2-3; 9 bases align to TRBD1. Germline V gene sequence: CDR1 SGDLS, CDR2 YYNGEE. J lost 6 bases, V lost 4 bases, and 15 bases had no gene match. The CDR3 runs 17 residues. CDR3 in amino acids: CASSLRPPGQGSDTQYF. CDR3 sequence (DNA): TGTGCCAGCAGCTTACGACCTCCGGGACAGGGTAGTGATACGCAGTATTTT.

At least ten counts were recorded for this clonotype. CDR3 nucleotides: TGTGCCAGCAGCGTAGCAGGGGGTGAGATCGAAAAACTGTTTTTT. Translated: CASSVAGGEIEKLFF. The V call is TRBV9, the J call TRBJ1-4, with 7 bases matching TRBD1. Unmatched junction bases numbered 7, after V lost 0 bases and J lost 8 bases. CDR3 size: 15 residues. From germline, CDR1 is SGDLS and CDR2 YYNGEE.

In its sample, this clonotype was seen many times. The V call is TRBV9, the J call TRBJ2-1; D remains unclear. Germline values: CDR1 SGDLS, CDR2 YYNGEE. The germline V and J ends were trimmed by 2 bases and 9 bases, with 12 bases remaining between them. The CDR3 consists of 13 residues. CDR3 region: CASSVGPTGEQFF. The CDR3 DNA follows: TGTGCCAGCAGCGTGGGCCCTACTGGTGAGCAGTTCTTC.